The sequence of this T cell receptor beta chain was determined in a study of regulatory T cells in long-lasting Graves disease (dated by TCRdb to about 2021). General notes on the study: Newly diagnosed Graves' disease patients had taken antithyroid drugs for less than 3 months. A total of some 35 samples underwent TCR sequencing, from roughly 13 patients with persistent Graves' disease and some 20 patients with newly diagnosed Graves' disease. Persistent Graves' disease patients were compared with newly diagnosed Graves' disease patients by peripheral blood TCR sequencing and RNA sequencing. The study was registered as a clinical trial and conducted in China.

Study-wide conclusions, independent of this receptor: Persistent Graves' disease patients showed lower TCR Shannon entropy and fewer highly expanded clones than newly diagnosed patients, suggesting clonal expansion. Only peripheral blood was studied, because thyroid tissue, the primary lesion, was inaccessible. As a limitation, the authors acknowledged that the small sample size may reduce accuracy. Persistent patients shared more public clonotypes among themselves (around 2,700) than newly diagnosed patients did (roughly 920). Persistent disease showed preferential use of TRBV28, TRBJ1-2 and TRBJ2-5, whereas newly diagnosed disease favored TRBV20-1 and TRBJ2-1. Only the TCR beta chain was sequenced and analyzed.

This clonotype was counted many times. Its specific antigen is unknown. Base qualities are missing; no much larger clone stands one base away. The receptor library was made with multiplex PCR. TCRdb names Illumina HiSeq 4000 as the instrument used. iRepertoire HTBI primers and Arm-PCR amplification of CDR3 regions were used to construct TCR beta libraries. Before sequencing, the PCR products underwent gel purification. As for the authors' bioinformatics: Across samples, 62 TRBV and 14 TRBJ segments were identified and used for gene usage analysis of CDR3 amino acid clonotypes. COPE and FqMerger were used to merge filtered high-quality paired reads into contigs. BLAST was used to align contigs to IMGT TRBV, TRBD and TRBJ reference genes, with CDR3 defined following IMGT. Any clonotype with a frequency above 0.1% was counted as a highly expanded clone. Repertoire diversity was measured by Shannon entropy, and V-J evenness by the Gini coefficient. Clonotypes shared by more than one individual were considered public. TCRdb trimmed the raw reads at Q25, called clones with MiXCR and kept productive beta chains. Every CDR3 protein is listed once, alongside the most common genes and DNA of its rows. These V and J calls originate from TCRdb's pipeline instead of the authors' own analysis. In this sample the table shows approximately 540,000 distinct CDR3 sequences, 12% of which occur a single time. Of the sample, 7.5% to 9% falls within the top ten clones.

What this sample's time point label stands for: newly diagnosed GD, antithyroid drugs for less than 3 months. RNA was extracted from PBMCs in TRIzol for both TCR sequencing and RNA sequencing. Graves' disease was diagnosed according to American Thyroid Association guidelines. Recruitment of patients was carried out at an endocrinology department in Xi'an, China. Each patient gave 7.5 to 10 milliliters of peripheral blood, collected in an EDTA anticoagulant tube. PBMCs were isolated by Ficoll Paque Plus density gradient separation without further T cell sorting. An Agilent 2100 Bioanalyzer and agarose gel were used to check RNA quality, while a NanoDrop 2000 measured RNA concentration. Trimming removed 5 bases from V and 9 bases from J, leaving 11 bases between the germline ends. From cysteine to phenylalanine, the CDR3 is 12 amino acids long. The read is trimmed to its CDR3 DNA, 36 bases read in frame from base 1. CDR1 and CDR2 are drawn from the germline V gene: MDHEN, SYDVKM.

The same sample was also studied in work on T cells in Graves' hyperthyroidism and ophthalmopathy. That second publication adds: Stable Graves' hyperthyroidism was defined as no progression to ophthalmopathy during 18 months of follow-up. Hyperthyroidism patients were newly diagnosed, with disease duration under 2 months, and aged 18 to 65 years. Exclusion was applied to patients with uncontrolled infections, other autoimmune diseases, pregnancy or lactation. Diagnoses were established on the basis of clinical symptoms, serum thyroxine and TRAb, thyroid ultrasound, and orbital computed tomography. For the first round of RT-PCR on the TCR CDR3, the HTBI primer set was used together with the Qiagen OneStep RT-PCR kit. Blood samples also contained most of the expanded thyroid clonotypes (frequency above 0.001), which suggests that blood repertoires may reflect thyroid immune responses. Ophthalmopathy was separated from stable hyperthyroidism by a 13 V-J signature model, with over 85% sensitivity and about 81% specificity obtained in cross-validation and 80%/75% obtained in testing. In validation, the model predicted progression to ophthalmopathy a median of 6.5 months before onset, with around 70% sensitivity and almost 75% specificity. TCR V-J signatures able to tell the groups apart were searched for in a discovery cohort of 95 to 100 patients, of whom 40 to 45 had Graves' ophthalmopathy and around 58 had stable Graves' hyperthyroidism. Prospective prediction of ophthalmopathy was tested in an independent validation cohort of approximately 19 hyperthyroidism patients and some 17 patients who later progressed to ophthalmopathy. The roughly 94 discovery patients were randomly divided into training and test sets at a 7:3 ratio. In roughly six Graves' hyperthyroidism patients, the study also compared T-cell repertoires from thyroid tissue with T-cell repertoires from blood. After blood sampling, hyperthyroidism patients were treated with methimazole at a starting dose of 30 mg daily, and ophthalmopathy patients were treated with high-dose intravenous methylprednisolone. Libraries were constructed in a second round of multiplex PCR, after which size selection and purification were performed. Sequencing of the libraries was done on an Illumina HiSeq2000 using paired-end 100 bp reads. SOAPnuke was used to process the raw data, with reads discarded if the reads contained adapters or uncalled bases, had a mean Phred below 15, or lacked an exact constant-primer or identifier match. COPE v1.2.5 was used to merge high-quality paired reads, and clonotypes were defined as unique nucleotide sequences. MiTCR v1.1 was used to align clonotypes to the IMGT TRBV, TRBD and TRBJ reference segments. The analysis included only V-J combinations with a frequency above 0.0001, which together covered around 99% of the repertoires. A TCS score was defined as the ratio between F50 (clonal expansion) and ExV (chaos), using BLOSUM62-based TCRdist between CDR3 peptides within each V-J. Welch's t-statistics and random forest reduced some 510 V-J features to 13, which were used in a naive Bayes classifier (R e1071). Sample size was not statistically predetermined, and investigators were not blinded to group allocation. According to the paper, TCR Vbeta CDR3 sequencing was carried out on some 140 peripheral blood samples, which came from 40 to 45 ophthalmopathy, 75 to 80 hyperthyroidism and roughly 17 progressor patients.

The material was peripheral blood mononuclear cells (PBMCs), obtained at new diagnosis, from a patient treated with antithyroid drugs. The chain was built from TRBV28 and TRBJ2-1, with a tentative D gene TRBD1 over 5 matching bases. The clonotype originates from a woman aged 25 to 39 with Graves disease. Donor details come from another sample of the same person, matched by shared clones. The CDR3 protein sequence reads: CASSLQGSEQFF. The bases read TGTGCCAGCAGTCTTCAGGGAAGTGAGCAGTTCTTC.